This T cell receptor (beta chain) came from a study of T cells in Graves' hyperthyroidism and ophthalmopathy (dated by TCRdb to about 2019). For context, the study as a whole: Peripheral blood was collected at initial diagnosis, before any treatment. A discovery cohort of about a hundred patients, about 43 with Graves' ophthalmopathy and under 60 with stable Graves' hyperthyroidism, was used to find distinguishing TCR V-J signatures. Prospective prediction of ophthalmopathy was tested in an independent validation cohort consisting of 18 to 20 hyperthyroidism patients and some 15 patients who later progressed to ophthalmopathy. The 90 to 100 discovery patients were randomly split 7:3 into training and test sets. In addition, the study compared T-cell repertoires in thyroid tissue and in blood from roughly six Graves' hyperthyroidism patients. After sampling, hyperthyroidism patients received methimazole starting at 30 mg daily, and ophthalmopathy patients received high-dose intravenous methylprednisolone. TCR Vbeta CDR3 sequencing of some 140 peripheral blood samples (around 45 ophthalmopathy, 75 hyperthyroidism and roughly 17 progressor patients) is reported in the paper. Findings and caveats that apply to the study as a whole: A 13 V-J signature model separated ophthalmopathy from stable hyperthyroidism, with 87.88% sensitivity and 81% to 83% specificity in cross-validation and 80%/75% in testing. Most expanded thyroid clonotypes (frequency above 0.001) were also detected in blood, a finding suggesting that blood repertoires may reflect thyroid immune responses. Sample size was not statistically predetermined, and blinding of investigators to group allocation was not performed. In validation, the model predicted progression to ophthalmopathy with roughly 70% sensitivity and approximately 78% specificity, a median of around six months before onset.

This clonotype was detected only a few times. Its binding antigen is unknown. One base away there is no much larger clone; base qualities are not given. TCR beta CDR3 regions were amplified from RNA transcripts. A first-round RT-PCR of the TCR CDR3 used the HTBI primer set with the Qiagen OneStep RT-PCR kit. Libraries were constructed in a second round of multiplex PCR, after which size selection and purification were carried out. Sequencing of the libraries was done on an Illumina HiSeq2000 using paired-end 100 bp reads. Per the original workflow: SOAPnuke was used to process the raw data, with reads discarded if the reads contained adapters or uncalled bases, had a mean Phred below 15, or lacked an exact constant-primer or identifier match. High-quality paired reads were merged with COPE v1.2.5, and unique nucleotide sequences were defined as clonotypes. Clonotypes were aligned to IMGT TRBV, TRBD and TRBJ reference segments using MiTCR v1.1. The analysis included only V-J combinations with a frequency above 0.0001, which together covered around 99% of the repertoires. A TCS score was defined as the ratio of F50 (clonal expansion) to E x V (chaos), with BLOSUM62-based TCRdist applied between CDR3 peptides within each V-J. Welch's t-statistics and random forest reduced approximately 520 V-J features to about 13, which were used in a naive Bayes classifier (R e1071). Through fastp at Q25 and MiXCR, TCRdb rebuilt clones from the public reads, retaining in-frame beta chains. Merged by CDR3 protein, the rows form single entries marked with the most common genes and DNA. For this entry, the V and J calls and clone size follow TCRdb and not the study's own pipeline. The sample table holds over 400,000 distinct CDR3 sequences, of which over 12% were seen once. Around 13% of the sample belongs to the ten largest clones.

Ophthalmopathy patients had moderately to severely active disease, with a Clinical Activity Score of 3 or more, a NOSPECS grade of 4 or more, and a disease duration of less than 3 months. The study excluded patients with uncontrolled infections, other autoimmune diseases, pregnancy or lactation. Diagnoses were established on the basis of clinical symptoms, serum thyroxine and TRAb, thyroid ultrasound, and orbital computed tomography. PBMCs were separated from roughly 10 ml of fresh peripheral blood using Ficoll-Paque density gradient centrifugation. Total RNA was extracted with Trizol reagent, and quality was checked on an Agilent 2100 Bioanalyzer. The CDR3 goes from the cysteine to the phenylalanine over 14 residues. The sequence is cut down to CDR3 DNA, 42 bases in frame from base 1. V loses 7 bases, J loses 4 bases, and the germline ends lie 11 bases apart. Per the germline V gene (reference sequence), MNHEY is the CDR1 and SMNVEV is the CDR2.

The specimen sequenced was blood. The receptor chain draws on TRBV27 and TRBJ1-6; the D gene is perhaps TRBD1, from 5 matching bases. This sequence originates from a young man with Graves' ophthalmopathy. The DNA sequence reads TGTGCCAGCAAGGGGCCCGGGTATAATTCACCCCTCCACTTT. Its coded protein is CASKGPGYNSPLHF.